Presented here are 4 T cell receptor beta chains from one specimen sequenced in a study of T cells in localized non-small cell lung cancer. Only in-frame clones appear in the TCRdb table, and some are missing; sequencing was by immunoSEQ multiplex PCR. The sample records over a thousand clones, approximately 26% being singletons. Material: normal lung tissue next to the tumor, obtained before any cancer treatment. The receptors shown here come from an older male donor with stage II lung adenocarcinoma.

This clone was counted between two and nine times. This chain connects TRBV30 to TRBJ1-6; maybe TRBD1 (6 bases). This CDR3 is built from 16 residues. Germline CDR1 GTSNPN, CDR2 SVGIG (reference sequence). Between the trimmed V and J ends, which lost 3 bases and 6 bases, there was a span of 18 bases. This CDR3 reads CAWRVKGVTSNSPLHF. In DNA form, the CDR3 reads TGTGCCTGGAGGGTTAAGGGGGTAACTTCTAATTCACCCCTCCACTTT.

The J gene is TRBJ2-7, the V gene TRBV5-1, with 8 bases identical to TRBD1. Germline CDR1 and CDR2: SGHRS and YFSETQ. There are 14 residues in the CDR3. The V segment lost 4 bases and the J segment 3 bases; nucleotides outside the gene matches: 6. CDR3 sequence (DNA): TGCGCCAGCAGCGCCGGACAGGGATTCTACGAGCAGTACTTC. It is translated as CASSAGQGFYEQYF.

In this sample, this clone turned up a few times. The chain carries TRBV6-8 and TRBJ2-5, with 8 bases aligning to TRBD1. With V trimmed by 4 bases and J by 4 bases, 2 bases remained unmatched. Germline V lookup: CDR1 MNHGY, CDR2 SAAAGT. The CDR3 is made up of 13 amino acids. CDR3 residues: CASSFQGAETQYF. The CDR3 DNA follows: TGTGCCAGCAGTTTCCAGGGGGCAGAGACCCAGTACTTC.

Sample share makes this clone medium-sized. The genes are TRBV6-8 and TRBJ1-2, with TRBD1 matching 10 bases. Germline CDR1 is MNHGY and CDR2 is SAAAGT. The length of the CDR3 is 16 residues. V lost 4 bases and J lost 8; bases outside the gene matches: 13. The DNA of the CDR3 is TGTGCCAGCAGTTTGCTCCCGGGACAGGGGCCCGGAGGCTACACCTTC. This codes for CASSLLPGQGPGGYTF.